These 19 T cell receptor beta chains originate from one sample sequenced in a study of blood T cell repertoires in COVID-19. Measured with immunoSEQ multiplex PCR; TCRdb has only the in-frame clones, and not every one. The sample includes 40,000 to 45,000 clones, about 90% seen only once; the top ten take 3.5% to 5.5%. Sequences were obtained from peripheral blood. The receptors shown here come from a man in his 60s with acute or convalescent COVID-19.

The rearrangement uses TRBV24-1 and TRBJ1-2, with 11 bases identical to TRBD1. The CDR3 sequence is 16 residues long. Losses at the gene ends were 3 bases for V and 6 bases for J; bases not matched to a gene: 8. Germline V lookup: CDR1 KGHDR, CDR2 SFDVKD. CDR3 sequence: CATSDNSGDRGNGYTF. The DNA for the CDR3 is TGTGCCACCAGTGATAACAGTGGGGACAGGGGGAATGGCTACACCTTC.

The chain combines TRBV6-6 with TRBJ1-5; D remains unclear. Per the germline V gene, CDR1 is MNHNY and CDR2 is SVGAGI (reference sequence). With 2 bases removed from V and 3 bases from J, the gap between germline ends came to 8 bases. The CDR3 has 14 residues. The CDR3 is CASSYAEDNQPQHF. The CDR3, as DNA: TGTGCCAGCAGTTACGCAGAGGACAATCAGCCCCAGCATTTT.

V is TRBV7-2 and J is TRBJ2-5, with 8 bases aligning to TRBD2. V shed 4 bases and J 5 bases; nucleotides not matched to a gene: 6. Germline CDR1 reads SGHTA; CDR2 reads FQGNSA. The CDR3 spans 14 residues. The CDR3 sequence is CASSSFSGGETQYF. The CDR3 DNA reads as TGTGCCAGCAGCTCGTTCTCGGGAGGGGAGACCCAGTACTTC. The entire variable domain, with the rest obtained from reference TRBV7-2 and TRBJ2-5, is as follows: GAGVSQSPSNKVTEKGKDVELRCDPISGHTALYWYRQSLGQGLEFLIYFQGNSAPDKSGLPSDRFSAERTGGSVSTLTIQRTQQEDSAVYLCASSSFSGGETQYFGPGTRLLVL.

The CDR3 coding sequence is TGTGCCACCACGACAGGGGATCCCCCTAACTATGGCTACACCTTC. This sequence encodes CATTTGDPPNYGYTF. The chain joins TRBV19 to TRBJ1-2; 8 bases are a match to TRBD1. V was pared by 10 bases and J by 0 bases, with 10 bases of the junction left unmatched. The CDR3 contains 15 residues. The germline gives CDR1 LNHDA, CDR2 SQIVND (reference sequence).

The chain combines TRBV6-5 with TRBJ1-2; D is unresolved. V was pared by 6 bases and J by 7 bases, with 12 bases between. CDR3 length equals 12 residues. Germline CDR1 and CDR2: MNHEY and SVGAGI. CDR3 in amino acids: CASRSLAGGYTF. CDR3 DNA sequence: TGTGCCAGCAGAAGTCTAGCTGGTGGCTACACCTTC.

The gene calls are TRBV5-5 and TRBJ2-5; D is unclear. CDR3 length equals 12 residues. With 0 bases removed from V and 5 bases from J, the gap between germline ends came to 5 bases. Germline assignment: CDR1 SGHKS and CDR2 YYEKEE (reference sequence). The CDR3 nucleotides read TGTGCCAGCAGCTTGGGTCGGGAGACCCAGTACTTC. It encodes CASSLGRETQYF.

The chain uses TRBV12-5 and TRBJ2-7; D gene unclear. CDR1 and CDR2 from the germline V gene are LGHNT and FRNRAP. CDR3 length: 12 amino acids. V lost 1 base and J 4 bases, leaving 5 bases between the germline ends. For the CDR3, the DNA is TGTGCTAGTGGTTTGGAACAATACGAGCAGTACTTC. It specifies CASGLEQYEQYF.

V usage is TRBV15 and J usage is TRBJ2-5; 9 nucleotides line up with TRBD2. CDR1 and CDR2 from the germline V gene are LNHNV and YYDKDF (reference sequence). This CDR3 contains 15 residues. Unmatched junction bases numbered 7, after V lost 3 bases and J lost 5 bases. Here the CDR3 reads CATSSAALAGETQYF. For the CDR3, the DNA is TGTGCCACCAGCAGCGCCGCGCTAGCGGGGGAGACCCAGTACTTC. The whole variable domain, remainder taken from reference TRBV15 and TRBJ2-5, is DAMVIQNPRYQVTQFGKPVTLSCSQTLNHNVMYWYQQKSSQAPKLLFHYYDKDFNNEADTPDNFQSRRPNTSFCFLDIRSPGLGDTAMYLCATSSAALAGETQYFGPGTRLLVL.

This chain links TRBV15 with TRBJ1-4, with D perhaps matching TRBD1 (5 bases). Germline V gene data show CDR1 as LNHNV and CDR2 as YYDKDF (reference sequence). The CDR3 contains 15 residues. V was clipped by 1 base and J by 8 bases, with 14 bases between them. CDR3 loop: CATSRVRQGQEKLFF. Written as DNA, the CDR3 is TGTGCCACCAGCAGAGTCCGGCAGGGTCAAGAAAAACTGTTTTTT.

This clone was counted only a few times. V is TRBV4-1 and J is TRBJ2-1, with 9 bases aligning to TRBD2. CDR3 size: 15 residues. Germline loops: CDR1 MGHRA, CDR2 YSYEKL. V dropped 0 bases and J dropped 7; count of bases not matched to a gene: 4. Here the CDR3 reads CASSQDASGGNEQFF. CDR3 bases: TGCGCCAGCAGCCAAGACGCAAGCGGGGGGAATGAGCAGTTCTTC.

The chain has TRBV19 and TRBJ1-5; the D gene is possibly TRBD1 (5 bases). Germline lookup yields CDR1 LNHDA and CDR2 SQIVND (reference sequence). The CDR3 loop spans 15 amino acids. V was shortened by 7 bases and J by 2 bases, with 15 bases between the two germline ends. CDR3 protein: CASMGRAGGNQPQHF. The CDR3 region has the DNA TGTGCCAGTATGGGCAGGGCGGGAGGCAATCAGCCCCAGCATTTT.

The chain has TRBV11-2 and TRBJ1-1; a possible D gene is TRBD1 (5 bases). CDR1 is SGHAT, CDR2 FQNNGV, per germline. Trimming removed 1 base from V and 8 bases from J, with 11 bases in between. The CDR3 sequence is 13 residues long. This chain's CDR3 is CASSLVPRTEAFF. As DNA, the CDR3 is TGTGCCAGCAGCTTAGTACCCCGGACAGAAGCTTTCTTT.

This rearrangement joins TRBV19 to TRBJ1-2, with a weak D call TRBD1 (5 bases). The CDR3 length is 13 residues. V was shortened by 2 bases and J by 2 bases, with 6 bases between the two germline ends. Germline lookup yields CDR1 LNHDA and CDR2 SQIVND (reference sequence). This CDR3 reads CASSIPGNYGYTF. CDR3 nucleotides: TGTGCCAGTAGTATACCAGGGAACTATGGCTACACCTTC.

The chain links TRBV29-1 to TRBJ2-5, with a tentative D call TRBD1 (6 bases). The CDR3 is 12 amino acids. Germline V gene sequence: CDR1 SQVTM, CDR2 ANQGSEA. The V end was cut by 6 bases, the J end by 1 base, with 9 bases between. This chain's CDR3 is CSVHRAQETQYF. CDR3 nucleotide sequence: TGCAGCGTGCACAGGGCCCAAGAGACCCAGTACTTC.

V usage is TRBV20-1 and J usage is TRBJ2-5; D is undetermined. With 0 bases removed from V and 6 bases from J, the gap between germline ends came to 5 bases. The CDR3 has 11 residues. Germline V lookup: CDR1 DFQATT, CDR2 SNEGSKA (reference sequence). CDR3 DNA: TGCAGTGCTAGAGATTGGCAGACCCAGTACTTC. This translates into CSARDWQTQYF.

This chain links TRBV10-1 with TRBJ2-3; 9 bases align to TRBD2. The CDR3 runs to 16 residues. Germline CDR1 and CDR2: WNHNN and SYGVQD (reference sequence). Losses at the gene ends were 5 bases for V and 2 bases for J; bases not matched to a gene: 8. This CDR3 is CASSPVSGRSTDTQYF. The CDR3 DNA is TGCGCCAGCAGTCCAGTTAGCGGGAGATCCACAGATACGCAGTATTTT.

The rearrangement joins TRBV3-1 (or the pseudogene TRBV3-2) to TRBJ1-2, with 10 positions matching TRBD1. The germline CDR1 and CDR2 sequences are LGHDT and YNNKEL (reference sequence). The V segment lost 1 base and the J segment 3 bases; nucleotides outside the gene matches: 8. This CDR3 has 17 amino acids. The CDR3 nucleotides are TGTGCCAGCAGCCAAGTCCCCGGGGACAGGGGAGACTATGGCTACACCTTC. Protein sequence: CASSQVPGDRGDYGYTF.

This chain uses TRBV9 with TRBJ1-1, with D perhaps matching TRBD1 (6 bases). This CDR3 is 15 amino acids long. Germline V lookup: CDR1 SGDLS, CDR2 YYNGEE. The V gene lost 4 bases and the J gene lost 1 base, with 14 bases spanning the gap. The CDR3 DNA reads TGTGCCAGCAGCCCCTCCGGACAGAAGAACACTGAAGCTTTCTTT. Translation gives CASSPSGQKNTEAFF.

The chain links TRBV24-1 to TRBJ1-2; TRBD1 matches 9 bases. In germline, CDR1 is KGHDR, CDR2 SFDVKD. This CDR3 is built from 16 residues. V dropped 12 bases and J dropped 5; count of bases not matched to a gene: 18. The CDR3 sequence: CAPGGDRGGSLYGYTF. The CDR3 bases are TGTGCCCCAGGGGGAGACAGGGGGGGATCCCTGTATGGCTACACCTTC.